Sequencing of this T cell receptor (beta chain) was carried out in a study of identical twins. The CDR3 sequence is 9 residues long. Per germline, CDR1 MNHNS and CDR2 SASEGT. This clonotype was counted a few times. The junction departs from the called germline gene at one end, perhaps through a read error. TCRdb re-called the 5' RACE reads through MiXCR, storing one row per CDR3 protein. The sample has around 500,000 distinct CDR3 sequences, 12% to 15% seen once. These data were also reused for a study on yellow fever vaccine responses in identical twins.

The chain recombines TRBV6-1 with TRBJ2-1; tentative D call: TRBD2 (6 bases). Sequencing was done on a sample of CD4+ T cells sorted from blood. The receptor was derived from a woman aged 18-35 years in good health. The CDR3 bases are TGTGCCAGCATCTTCAGGGAGGACTTC. It encodes CASIFREDF.